This TCR beta chain is from a study of sequential checkpoint blockade in melanoma. Looked up from germline, CDR1 is SGHRS and CDR2 is YFSETQ. This CDR3 is 14 amino acids long. The V gene end was trimmed by 3 bases and the J gene end by 5 bases; junction bases not matched to a gene: 3. This clone was seen only once. TCRdb's copy holds only in-frame clones and misses some; the assay was immunoSEQ multiplex PCR. The sample holds tens of thousands of clones, roughly 80% seen once. Treatment meaning: randomized to nivolumab then ipilimumab (arm A) or the reverse (arm B). Sorted cells were live CD3+CD8+, lacking CD19 and CD56, from PBMCs.

This clonotype originated in a human donor with melanoma. This sample comprised CD8+ T cells sorted from blood (inferred from file names), obtained from a patient given nivolumab and ipilimumab in sequence. The chain employs TRBV5-1 and TRBJ2-7; TRBD1 agrees at 12 bases. The CDR3 DNA follows: TGCGCCAGCAGCTGGGGACAGGGGGCGGACGAGCAGTACTTC. Amino acids: CASSWGQGADEQYF.